The 15 T cell receptor beta chains below all came from one sample that was sequenced in a study of blood T cells in healthy people across ages. The use of a sample-barcoded 5' primer and a J-beta primer mix characterized a second PCR of roughly 6 to 12 cycles. From the 5' RACE reads, TCRdb called clonotypes with MiXCR, one entry per CDR3 protein. The table lists about 800,000 distinct CDR3 sequences, about 47% of them singletons. Sequencing was done on a sample of blood. These receptors were taken from an elderly man in good health.

There are a few counts of this clonotype. V gene TRBV20-1 combines with J gene TRBJ2-3; TRBD2 matches at 7 bases. Germline lookup yields CDR1 DFQATT and CDR2 SNEGSKA (reference sequence). The CDR3 consists of 15 residues. The J segment lost 4 bases and the V segment lost 6 bases, leaving 13 bases of the junction unmatched. CDR3: CSARPQRDGADTQYF. CDR3 sequence (DNA): TGCAGTGCCCGTCCGCAGCGGGACGGGGCAGATACGCAGTATTTT.

The chain uses TRBV6-2 or TRBV6-3 and TRBJ2-5, with 10 bases lining up with TRBD2. CDR1 MNHEY and CDR2 SVGEGT come from the germline V gene. The V and J ends lost 0 bases and 4 bases, in that order; junction bases with no gene match: 8. There are 17 residues in the CDR3. The CDR3 sequence is CASSYSTSGRARETQYF. CDR3 nucleotides: TGTGCCAGCAGTTACTCGACAAGCGGGAGGGCCCGAGAGACCCAGTACTTC.

Comment on this clonotype: This may arise from a read error, as a much more abundant clone is one base away. The J gene is TRBJ2-4, the V gene TRBV7-9; 11 bases align to TRBD2. The CDR3 length is 17 residues. J was trimmed by 1 base and V by 8 bases; bases with no gene match: 10. The germline gives CDR1 SEHNR, CDR2 FQNEAQ (reference sequence). CDR3 DNA sequence: TGTGCCAGCGGCGTAGCGGGAGGGTCAATTGCCAAAAACATTCAGTACTTC. It is translated as CASGVAGGSIAKNIQYF.

In its sample, this clonotype was seen a few times. The CDR3 loop reads CAWSKRPNGETQYF. The DNA of the CDR3 is TGTGCCTGGAGTAAGCGCCCTAATGGGGAGACCCAGTACTTC. The chain recombines TRBV30 with TRBJ2-5; D not resolved. This CDR3 region has 14 residues. Trimming stripped 2 bases from V and 5 bases from J, with 15 bases between. Germline loops: CDR1 GTSNPN, CDR2 SVGIG (reference sequence).

This clonotype has more than one count but fewer than ten. This chain's CDR3 is CASSLAGSGNTIYF. The CDR3 DNA reads as TGTGCCAGCAGCTTAGCAGGGTCTGGAAACACCATATATTTT. V usage is TRBV7-2 and J usage is TRBJ1-3; D is uncertain. The CDR3 is made up of 14 amino acids. Germline V gene sequence: CDR1 SGHTA, CDR2 FQGNSA. The V end lost 0 bases, the J end lost 1 base, and 4 bases lay between the germline ends.

The rearrangement uses TRBV24-1 and TRBJ2-1; 12 bases map to TRBD2. The CDR3 has 15 amino acids. Trimming took 0 bases from V and 7 from J; bases not matched to a gene: 0. Germline V lookup: CDR1 KGHDR, CDR2 SFDVKD. The CDR3 nucleotides read TGTGCCACCAGTGATTTGGGGACTAGCGGGAATGAGCAGTTCTTC. Amino acids: CATSDLGTSGNEQFF.

V is TRBV7-9 and J is TRBJ1-2, with D perhaps matching TRBD1 (6 bases). The length of the CDR3 is 16 residues. Germline V lookup: CDR1 SEHNR, CDR2 FQNEAQ (reference sequence). V shed 3 bases and J shed 4 bases, with 18 bases lying between them. CDR3 nucleotides: TGTGCCAGCAGCTTGGGGGGGGCAGCGACAATCTATGGCTACACCTTC. The encoded protein is CASSLGGAATIYGYTF.

In its sample, this clonotype was seen a few times. J is TRBJ2-7 and V is TRBV15, with 8 positions matching TRBD2. The CDR3 loop spans 15 amino acids. Looked up from germline, CDR1 is LNHNV and CDR2 is YYDKDF (reference sequence). The V and J ends lost 1 base and 7 bases, in that order; junction bases with no gene match: 9. The CDR3 is CATSRVLAGYNEQYF. CDR3 coding DNA: TGTGCCACCAGCAGAGTCCTAGCGGGCTACAATGAGCAGTACTTC.

This clonotype was counted between two and nine times. This chain joins TRBV7-9 and TRBJ2-7, with TRBD1 as a possible D gene (6 bases). The V gene's germline CDR1 is SEHNR and CDR2 FQNEAQ (reference sequence). The V gene lost 4 bases and the J gene lost 5 bases, with 18 bases spanning the gap. The CDR3 covers 15 residues. In DNA form, the CDR3 reads TGTGCCAGCAGCTCCCTCCGGGACACTTTCCACGAGCAGTACTTC. Translation: CASSSLRDTFHEQYF. The full variable domain, in which reference TRBV7-9 and TRBJ2-7 provide the parts outside the CDR3, is DTGVSQNPRHKITKRGQNVTFRCDPISEHNRLYWYRQTLGQGPEFLTYFQNEAQLEKSRLLSDRFSAERPKGSFSTLEIQRTEQGDSAMYLCASSSLRDTFHEQYFGPGTRLTVT.

This clonotype has just a few counts. At one boundary the junction diverges from the germline segment, which might be a read error. The rearrangement uses TRBV14 and TRBJ1-5; 10 bases map to TRBD1. This CDR3 is built from 19 residues. CDR1 SGHDN and CDR2 FVKESK come from the germline V gene. The CDR3 DNA reads as TGTGCCAGCAGCCCCCCCATGGGACAGGGGAGAACTAGCAATCCGCCCCAGCATTTT. Protein sequence: CASSPPMGQGRTSNPPQHF.

The chain is built from TRBV5-1 and TRBJ1-6; D is perhaps TRBD1 (5 bases). CDR3 size: 15 residues. Germline CDR1 SGHRS, CDR2 YFSETQ. Trimming cost V 2 bases and J 7 bases, with 13 bases left between them. The CDR3 bases are TGCGCCAGCAGCTTTGCGGGACGGTCAAATTCACCCCTCCACTTT. Its protein product is CASSFAGRSNSPLHF.

The chain employs TRBV11-1 and TRBJ2-7; possible D gene TRBD2, 6 bases. V lost 4 bases and J lost 7, with 20 bases in between. There are 15 residues in the CDR3. Germline V gives CDR1 SGHAT, CDR2 FQDESV (reference sequence). CDR3 sequence reads: CASSSLAGLRWEQYF. The CDR3 DNA reads as TGTGCCAGCAGCTCACTAGCAGGGCTTAGGTGGGAGCAGTACTTC. The full variable domain, completed using reference TRBV11-1 and TRBJ2-7, is EAEVAQSPRYKITEKSQAVAFWCDPISGHATLYWYRQILGQGPELLVQFQDESVVDDSQLPKDRFSAERLKGVDSTLKIQPAELGDSAMYLCASSSLAGLRWEQYFGPGTRLTVT.

V is TRBV4-3 and J is TRBJ2-7; D perhaps matches TRBD1 (6 bases). Germline V gives CDR1 LGHNA, CDR2 YSLEER. The CDR3 sequence is 15 residues long. V lost 0 bases and J 11 bases, leaving 20 bases between the germline ends. CDR3 nucleotide sequence: TGCGCCAGCAGCCAAGATCTCTCCCGGACAGAAAGGGAGTACTTC. This codes for CASSQDLSRTEREYF.

The rearrangement joins TRBV7-6 to TRBJ1-4; TRBD1 matches 7 bases. This CDR3 is 15 amino acids long. In germline, CDR1 is SGHVS, CDR2 FNYEAQ. Losses at the gene ends were 1 base for V and 3 bases for J; bases not matched to a gene: 2. The CDR3 is CASSLVQGANEKLFF. For the CDR3, the DNA is TGTGCCAGCAGCTTAGTTCAGGGGGCTAATGAAAAACTGTTTTTT.

This clonotype was observed a handful of times. The chain recombines TRBV10-1 with TRBJ2-1; possibly TRBD2 for D (6 bases). The CDR3 covers 16 residues. From germline, CDR1 is WNHNN and CDR2 SYGVQD (reference sequence). Trimming took 6 bases from V and 6 from J, leaving 21 bases between them. CDR3 region: CASSPRAGTGSNEQFF. CDR3 nucleotides: TGCGCCAGCAGCCCCCGCGCCGGGACTGGCAGCAATGAGCAGTTCTTC.